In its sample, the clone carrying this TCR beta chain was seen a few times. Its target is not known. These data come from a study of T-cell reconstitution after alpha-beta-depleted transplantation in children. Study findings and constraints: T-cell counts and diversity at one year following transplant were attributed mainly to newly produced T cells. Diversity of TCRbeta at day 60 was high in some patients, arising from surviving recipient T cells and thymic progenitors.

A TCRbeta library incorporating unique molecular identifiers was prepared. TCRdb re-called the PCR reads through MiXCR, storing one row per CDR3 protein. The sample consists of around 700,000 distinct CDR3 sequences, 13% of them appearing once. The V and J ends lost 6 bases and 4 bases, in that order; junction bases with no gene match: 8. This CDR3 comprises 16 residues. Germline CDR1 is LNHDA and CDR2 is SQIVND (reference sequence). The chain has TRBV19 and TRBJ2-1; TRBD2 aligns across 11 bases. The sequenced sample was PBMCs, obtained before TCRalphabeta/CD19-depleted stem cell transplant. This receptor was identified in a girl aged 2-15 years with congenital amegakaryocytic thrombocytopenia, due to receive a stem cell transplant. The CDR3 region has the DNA TGTGCCAGTAGCCAGGATAGCGGGAGGGCTTACAATGAGCAGTTCTTC. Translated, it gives CASSQDSGRAYNEQFF.